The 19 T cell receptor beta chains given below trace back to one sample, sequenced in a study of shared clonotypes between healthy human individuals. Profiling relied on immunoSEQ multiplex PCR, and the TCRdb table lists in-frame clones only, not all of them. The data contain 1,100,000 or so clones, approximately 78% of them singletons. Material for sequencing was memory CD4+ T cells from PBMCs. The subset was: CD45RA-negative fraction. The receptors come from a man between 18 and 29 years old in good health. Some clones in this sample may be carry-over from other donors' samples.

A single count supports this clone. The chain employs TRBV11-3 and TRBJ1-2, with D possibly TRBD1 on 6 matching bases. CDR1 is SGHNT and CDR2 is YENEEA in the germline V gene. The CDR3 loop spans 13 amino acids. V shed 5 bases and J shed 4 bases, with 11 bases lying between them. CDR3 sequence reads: CASSVGTSYGYTF. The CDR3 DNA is TGTGCCAGCAGCGTCGGGACATCCTATGGCTACACCTTC.

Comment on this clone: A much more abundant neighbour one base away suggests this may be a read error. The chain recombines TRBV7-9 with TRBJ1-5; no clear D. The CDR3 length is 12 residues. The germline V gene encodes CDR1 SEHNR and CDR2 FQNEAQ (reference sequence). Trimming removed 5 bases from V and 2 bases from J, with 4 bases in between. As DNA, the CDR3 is TGTGCCAGCAGCGGGGGCAATCAGCCCCAGCATTTT. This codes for CASSGGNQPQHF.

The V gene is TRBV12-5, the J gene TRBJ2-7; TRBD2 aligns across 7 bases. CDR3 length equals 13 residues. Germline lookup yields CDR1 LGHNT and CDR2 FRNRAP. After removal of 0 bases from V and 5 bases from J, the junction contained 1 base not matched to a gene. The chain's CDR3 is CASGLVGRDEQYF. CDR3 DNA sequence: TGTGCTAGTGGTTTGGTAGGGAGGGACGAGCAGTACTTC.

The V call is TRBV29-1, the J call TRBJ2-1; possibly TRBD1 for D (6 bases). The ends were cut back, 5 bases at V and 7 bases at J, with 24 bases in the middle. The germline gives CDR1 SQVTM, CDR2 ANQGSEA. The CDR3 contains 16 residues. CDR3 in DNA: TGCAGCGTTCTGCAACAGGGTCGTAGGGCCTGGAATGAGCAGTTCTTC. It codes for CSVLQQGRRAWNEQFF.

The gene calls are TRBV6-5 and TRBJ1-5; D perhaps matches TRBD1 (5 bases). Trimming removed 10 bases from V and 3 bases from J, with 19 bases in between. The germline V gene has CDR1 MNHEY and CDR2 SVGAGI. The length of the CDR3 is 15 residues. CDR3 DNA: TGTGCCACCTCGGGGCCGACCCTACCCAATCAGCCCCAGCATTTT. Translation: CATSGPTLPNQPQHF.

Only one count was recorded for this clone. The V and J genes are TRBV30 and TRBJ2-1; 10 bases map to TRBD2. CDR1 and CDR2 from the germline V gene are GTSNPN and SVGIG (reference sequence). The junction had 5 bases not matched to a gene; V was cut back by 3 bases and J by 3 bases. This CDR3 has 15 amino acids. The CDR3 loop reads CAWRPGTSVYNEQFF. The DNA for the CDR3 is TGTGCCTGGAGGCCGGGGACTAGCGTCTACAATGAGCAGTTCTTC. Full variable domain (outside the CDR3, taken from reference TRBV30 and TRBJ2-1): SQTIHQWPATLVQPVGSPLSLECTVEGTSNPNLYWYRQAAGRGLQLLFYSVGIGQISSEVPQNLSASRPQDRQFILSSKKLLLSDSGFYLCAWRPGTSVYNEQFFGPGTRLTVL.

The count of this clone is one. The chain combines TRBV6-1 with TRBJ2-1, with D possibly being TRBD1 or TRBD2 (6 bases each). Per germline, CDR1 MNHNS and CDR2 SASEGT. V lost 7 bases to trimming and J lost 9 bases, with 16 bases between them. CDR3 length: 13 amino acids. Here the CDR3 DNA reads TGTGCCAGCACTACCCTCGAGGGGGGTGAGCAGTTCTTC. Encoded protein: CASTTLEGGEQFF.

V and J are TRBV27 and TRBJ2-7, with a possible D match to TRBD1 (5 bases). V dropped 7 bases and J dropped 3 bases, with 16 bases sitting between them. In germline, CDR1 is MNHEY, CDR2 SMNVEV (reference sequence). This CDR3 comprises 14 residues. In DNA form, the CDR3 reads TGTGCCAGCACACGAACAGGCGGATACTACGAGCAGTACTTC. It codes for CASTRTGGYYEQYF.

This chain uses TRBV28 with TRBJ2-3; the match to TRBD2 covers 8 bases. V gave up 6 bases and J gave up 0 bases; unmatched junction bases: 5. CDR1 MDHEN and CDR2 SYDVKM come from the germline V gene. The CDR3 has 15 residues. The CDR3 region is CASRTGGASTDTQYF. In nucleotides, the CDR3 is TGTGCCAGCAGGACCGGGGGGGCTAGCACAGATACGCAGTATTTT.

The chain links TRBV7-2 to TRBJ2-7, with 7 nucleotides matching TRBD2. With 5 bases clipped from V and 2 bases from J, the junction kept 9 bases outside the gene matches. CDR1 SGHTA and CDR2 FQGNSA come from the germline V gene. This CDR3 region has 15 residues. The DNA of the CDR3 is TGTGCCAGCAGCCATCGGGCTAGCGGCCCCTACGAGCAGTACTTC. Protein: CASSHRASGPYEQYF.

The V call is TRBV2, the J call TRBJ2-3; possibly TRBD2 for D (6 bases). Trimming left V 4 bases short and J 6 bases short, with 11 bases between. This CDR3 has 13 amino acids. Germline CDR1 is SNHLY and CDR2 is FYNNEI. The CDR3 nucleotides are TGTGCCAGCAGTGTAAATGGGAGGGATACGCAGTATTTT. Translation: CASSVNGRDTQYF.

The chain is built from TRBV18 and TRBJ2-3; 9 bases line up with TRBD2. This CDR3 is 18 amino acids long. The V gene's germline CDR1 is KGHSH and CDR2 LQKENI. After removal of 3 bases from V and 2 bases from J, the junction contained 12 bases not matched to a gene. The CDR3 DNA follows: TGTGCCAGCTCACCCACCCCGAGGCTAGCGGGATACACAGATACGCAGTATTTT. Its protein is CASSPTPRLAGYTDTQYF.

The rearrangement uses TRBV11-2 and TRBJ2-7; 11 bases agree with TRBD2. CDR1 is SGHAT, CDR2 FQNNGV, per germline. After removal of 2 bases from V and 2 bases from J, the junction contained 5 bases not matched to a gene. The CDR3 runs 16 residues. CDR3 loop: CASSLSSSGRTYEQYF. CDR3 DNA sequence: TGTGCCAGCAGCTTATCGTCTAGCGGGAGGACCTACGAGCAGTACTTC. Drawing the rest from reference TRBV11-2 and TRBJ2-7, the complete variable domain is EAGVAQSPRYKIIEKRQSVAFWCNPISGHATLYWYQQILGQGPKLLIQFQNNGVVDDSQLPKDRFSAERLKGVDSTLKIQPAKLEDSAVYLCASSLSSSGRTYEQYFGPGTRLTVT.

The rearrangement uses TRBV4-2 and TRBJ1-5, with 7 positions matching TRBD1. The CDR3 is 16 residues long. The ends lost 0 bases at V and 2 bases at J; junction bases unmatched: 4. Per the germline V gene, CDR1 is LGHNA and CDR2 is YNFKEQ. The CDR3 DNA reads TGTGCCAGCAGCCAAGAATTTACAGGGGGCAATCAGCCCCAGCATTTT. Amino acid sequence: CASSQEFTGGNQPQHF.

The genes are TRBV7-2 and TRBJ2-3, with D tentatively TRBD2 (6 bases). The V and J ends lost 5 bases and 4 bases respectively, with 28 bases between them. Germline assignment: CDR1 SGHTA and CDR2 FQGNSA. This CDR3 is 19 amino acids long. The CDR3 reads CASSVRGTGLSVSADTQYF. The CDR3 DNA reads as TGTGCCAGCAGCGTGAGAGGCACGGGACTGTCAGTATCGGCAGATACGCAGTATTTT.

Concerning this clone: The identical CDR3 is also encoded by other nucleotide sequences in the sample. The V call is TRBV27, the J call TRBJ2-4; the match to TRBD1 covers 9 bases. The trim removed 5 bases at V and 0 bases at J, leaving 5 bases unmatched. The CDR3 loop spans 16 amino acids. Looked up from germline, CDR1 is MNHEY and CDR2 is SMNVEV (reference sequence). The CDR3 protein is CASSPGQGLAKNIQYF. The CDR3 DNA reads TGTGCCAGCAGTCCAGGACAGGGGCTAGCCAAAAACATTCAGTACTTC.

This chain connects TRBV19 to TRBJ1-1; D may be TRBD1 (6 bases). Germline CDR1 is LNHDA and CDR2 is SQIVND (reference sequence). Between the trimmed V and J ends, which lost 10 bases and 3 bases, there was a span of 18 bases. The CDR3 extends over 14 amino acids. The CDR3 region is CATRVGGRYTEAFF. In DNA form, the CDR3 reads TGTGCCACCCGGGTCGGGGGCCGGTACACTGAAGCTTTCTTT.

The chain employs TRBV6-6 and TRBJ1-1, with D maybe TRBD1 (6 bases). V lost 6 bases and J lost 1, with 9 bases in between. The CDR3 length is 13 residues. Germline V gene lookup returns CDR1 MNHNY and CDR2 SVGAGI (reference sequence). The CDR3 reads CASSQTGNTEAFF. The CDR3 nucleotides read TGTGCCAGCAGCCAGACAGGGAACACTGAAGCTTTCTTT.

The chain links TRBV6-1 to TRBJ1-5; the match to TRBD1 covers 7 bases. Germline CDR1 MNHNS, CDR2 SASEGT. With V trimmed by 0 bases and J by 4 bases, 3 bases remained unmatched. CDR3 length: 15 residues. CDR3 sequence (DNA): TGTGCCAGCAGTGAAGCGTTGACAGGGAATCAGCCCCAGCATTTT. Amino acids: CASSEALTGNQPQHF.